This T cell receptor beta chain was recovered during a study of CD8 T cells in ankylosing spondylitis. Overall study results and limits: A subset of motif variants has previously been described in the synovial fluid and blood of reactive arthritis. Eight highly homologous variants made up a TCR beta motif, and this motif appeared characteristic of ankylosing spondylitis blood. Clones linked to disease were reported to show significant enrichment in matched ankylosing spondylitis synovial fluid. Disease-associated clones were CD8+ and fairly uncommon in peripheral blood.

Per germline, CDR1 SGHRS and CDR2 YFSETQ. Trimming took 5 bases from V and 1 from J, leaving 9 bases between them. The CDR3 consists of 14 residues. This clonotype was picked up a small number of times. What it binds is unknown. Libraries for TCR beta were made by quantitative 5'-RACE with molecular barcodes. Each CDR3 protein is one row after TCRdb ran MiXCR on the 5' RACE reads. The sample carries 400,000 or so distinct CDR3 sequences, 20% to 30% recorded once. This receptor was obtained from a male donor with ankylosing spondylitis. The specimen was blood, either unsorted or a sorted T cell fraction (not recorded which). V gene TRBV5-1 combines with J gene TRBJ2-2; D not resolved. This CDR3 is CASRSDLNTGELFF. CDR3 sequence (DNA): TGCGCCAGCAGAAGCGACCTGAACACCGGGGAGCTGTTTTTT.